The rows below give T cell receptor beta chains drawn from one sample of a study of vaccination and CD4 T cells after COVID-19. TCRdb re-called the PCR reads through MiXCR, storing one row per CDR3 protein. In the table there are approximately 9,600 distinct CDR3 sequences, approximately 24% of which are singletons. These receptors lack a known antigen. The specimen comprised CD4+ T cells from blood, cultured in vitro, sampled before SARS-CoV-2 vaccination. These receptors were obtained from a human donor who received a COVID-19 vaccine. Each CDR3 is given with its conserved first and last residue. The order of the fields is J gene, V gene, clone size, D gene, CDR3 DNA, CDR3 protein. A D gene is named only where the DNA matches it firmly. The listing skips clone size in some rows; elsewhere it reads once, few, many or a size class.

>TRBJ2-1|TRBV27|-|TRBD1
TGTGCCAGCAGTTGGGGACAGGGGGTCAATGAGCAGTTCTTC
CASSWGQGVNEQFF
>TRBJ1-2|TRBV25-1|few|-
TGTGCCAGCAGTGAATTAAGGGGTGGCTATGGCTACACCTTC
CASSELRGGYGYTF
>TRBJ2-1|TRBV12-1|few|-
TGTGCCAGCAGCGCCCGACTAGCGGGGGGCCATGAGCAGTTCTTC
CASSARLAGGHEQFF
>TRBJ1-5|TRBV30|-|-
TGTGCCTGGAGTGTAGGGTCGGGGGTGTATGGCCGGGGAGGCAATCAGCCCCAGCATTTT
CAWSVGSGVYGRGGNQPQHF
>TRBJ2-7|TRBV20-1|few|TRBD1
TGCAGTGCTAGAGATTCCGGGACAGGGAGGAACGAGCAGTACTTC
CSARDSGTGRNEQYF
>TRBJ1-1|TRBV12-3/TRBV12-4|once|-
TGTGCCAGCAGTTTACGCTCAGGGAGGAACACTGAAGCTTTCTTT
CASSLRSGRNTEAFF
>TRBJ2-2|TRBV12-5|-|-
TGTGCTAGTGGTTTGGTACTGGGGCGGATCGCGAACACCGGGGAGCTGTTTTTT
CASGLVLGRIANTGELFF
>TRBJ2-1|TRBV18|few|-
TGTGCCAGCTCACCAGATCTCTCCTACAATGAGCAGTTCTTC
CASSPDLSYNEQFF
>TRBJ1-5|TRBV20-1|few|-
TGCAGTGCTAGATGGGGGGGGGCCGGGGAGCCCCAGCATTTT
CSARWGGAGEPQHF
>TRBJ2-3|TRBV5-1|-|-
TGCGCCAGCAGCTTTAGGGGACGTAGCACAGATACGCAGTATTTT
CASSFRGRSTDTQYF
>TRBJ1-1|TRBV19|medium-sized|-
TGTGCCAGTAGTATGCAGGGAGGAGCTCCGAACACTGAAGCTTTCTTT
CASSMQGGAPNTEAFF
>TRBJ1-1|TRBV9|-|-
TGTGCCAGCAGCGTAGCCCGGGACACTGAAGCTTTCTTT
CASSVARDTEAFF
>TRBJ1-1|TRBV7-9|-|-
TGTGCCAGCAGCTTAGCGGGGGTCGGGAGGGGAAGGGAAGCTTTCTTT
CASSLAGVGRGREAFF
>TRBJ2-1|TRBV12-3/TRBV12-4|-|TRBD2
TGTGCCAGCAGTCTAGCGGGGGAAACCTACAATGAGCAGTTCTTC
CASSLAGETYNEQFF
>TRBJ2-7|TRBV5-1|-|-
TGCGCCAGCAGCTCCAGATGGAACCACGAGCAGTACTTC
CASSSRWNHEQYF
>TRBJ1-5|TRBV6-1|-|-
TGTGCCAGCAGTCCCCGGAGGAGGGCCAGCAATCAGCCCCAGCATTTT
CASSPRRRASNQPQHF
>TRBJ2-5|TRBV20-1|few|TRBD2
TGCAGTGCTAGAGATTCGGCCCTAGCGGGGGAAGAGACCCAGTACTTC
CSARDSALAGEETQYF
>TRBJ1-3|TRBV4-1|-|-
TGCGCCAGCAGCCAGGTCGACTCTGGAAACACCATATATTTT
CASSQVDSGNTIYF
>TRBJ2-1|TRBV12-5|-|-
TGTGCTAGTGGTTTGGGACAGGAGTACAATGAGCAGTTCTTC
CASGLGQEYNEQFF
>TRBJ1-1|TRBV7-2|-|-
TGTGCCAGCAGCTTCTCCCAAAACACTGAAGCTTTCTTT
CASSFSQNTEAFF
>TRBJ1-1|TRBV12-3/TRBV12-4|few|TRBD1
TGTGCCAGCAGCCCGGACAGGGGGAACACTGAAGCTTTCTTT
CASSPDRGNTEAFF
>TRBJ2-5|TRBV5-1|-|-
TGCGCCAGCAGCTTGAGGGGGGGACCACCCGGGGAGACCCAGTACTTC
CASSLRGGPPGETQYF
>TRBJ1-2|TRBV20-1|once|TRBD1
TGCAGAGCTACTAGAGACAGGGAGGGTGGCTACACCTTC
CRATRDREGGYTF
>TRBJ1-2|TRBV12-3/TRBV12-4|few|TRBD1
TGTGCCAGCAGTACCGGGACAGGATCCCGCTACACCTTC
CASSTGTGSRYTF
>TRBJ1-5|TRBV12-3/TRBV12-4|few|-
TGTGCCAGCAGTTCCTGGGGGGCGGAGCCCCAGCATTTT
CASSSWGAEPQHF
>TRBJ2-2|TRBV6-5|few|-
TGTGCCAGCAGTTATTCAAGGGGCGCTCCCGGGGAGCTGTTTTTT
CASSYSRGAPGELFF
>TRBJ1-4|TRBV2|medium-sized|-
TGTGCCAGCAGGCAAGGGGGTCCAAAACTGTTTTTT
CASRQGGPKLFF
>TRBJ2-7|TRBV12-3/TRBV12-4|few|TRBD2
TGTGCCAGCAGTTTGCATAGCGGGGGGGCCTTCGAGCAGTACTTC
CASSLHSGGAFEQYF
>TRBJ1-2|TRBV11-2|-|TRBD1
TGTGCCAGCAGCCCAGGACAGGGGGCCCTCTATGGCTACACCTTC
CASSPGQGALYGYTF
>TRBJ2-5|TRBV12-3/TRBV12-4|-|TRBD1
TGTGCCAGCAGTTTAGGGACAGGGGGGGAGACCCAGTACTTC
CASSLGTGGETQYF
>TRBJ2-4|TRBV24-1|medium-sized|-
TGTGCCACCAGTGATCCATCTGAGGACATTCAGTACTTC
CATSDPSEDIQYF
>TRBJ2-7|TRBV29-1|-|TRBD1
TGCAGCGTTGGGGGACAGACCTACGAGCAGTACTTC
CSVGGQTYEQYF
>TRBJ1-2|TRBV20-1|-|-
TGCAGTGCCGAGATGAAACGGGACTATGGCTACACCTTC
CSAEMKRDYGYTF
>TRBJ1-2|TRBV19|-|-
TGTGCCAGTAGTAGTCCCCGGGACGGAAGCTATGGCTACACCTTC
CASSSPRDGSYGYTF
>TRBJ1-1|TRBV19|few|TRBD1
TGTGCCAGTAGTGTAACCACAGGGGGGAACACTGAAGCTTTCTTT
CASSVTTGGNTEAFF
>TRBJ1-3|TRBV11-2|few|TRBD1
TGTGCCAGCAGCTTGGACAGGGTTGGAAACACCATATATTTT
CASSLDRVGNTIYF
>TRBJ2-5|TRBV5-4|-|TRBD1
TGTGCCAGCAGCTTGGGGGACAGGCCCCAAGAGACCCAGTACTTC
CASSLGDRPQETQYF
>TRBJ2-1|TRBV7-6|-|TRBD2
TGTGCCAGCAGCTTAGTGGGACTAGCGGGGGGGCAGCAGTTCTTC
CASSLVGLAGGQQFF
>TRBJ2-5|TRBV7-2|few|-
TGTGCCAGCAGCTTAGGAAGGACTAACCTCCAGGGGACCCAGTACTTC
CASSLGRTNLQGTQYF
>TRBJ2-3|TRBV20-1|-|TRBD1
TGCAGTGCTAGAGACCCTATGACAGGGGGCTTCACAGATACGCAGTATTTT
CSARDPMTGGFTDTQYF
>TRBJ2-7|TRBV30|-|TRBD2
TGTGCCTCCCAGGGGATCCTTAGCGGGGGAAGCTCCTACGAGCAGTACTTC
CASQGILSGGSSYEQYF
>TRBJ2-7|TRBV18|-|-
TGTGCCAGCTCGGCTAAAACAGGGTCCGAGCAGTACTTC
CASSAKTGSEQYF
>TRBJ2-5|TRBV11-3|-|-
TGTGCCAGCAGCTTGGGGCGCGGGGAGACCCAGTACTTC
CASSLGRGETQYF
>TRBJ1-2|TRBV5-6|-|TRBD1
TGTGCCAGCAGCTTGGCCGTTAGGCGGGACAGCTATGGCTACACCTTC
CASSLAVRRDSYGYTF
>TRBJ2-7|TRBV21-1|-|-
TGTGCCAGCAGAAAAACTGAGGGGTGCGAGCAGTACTTC
CASRKTEGCEQYF
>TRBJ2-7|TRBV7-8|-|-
TGTGCCAGCAGCTTAAGTTCAGCTAGGTACGAGCAGTACTTC
CASSLSSARYEQYF
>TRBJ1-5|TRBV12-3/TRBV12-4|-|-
TGTGCCAGCAGCCCTGAGCGACAGCCCCAGCATTTT
CASSPERQPQHF
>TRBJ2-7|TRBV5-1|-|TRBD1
TGCGCCAGCAGGGCCGGGACAGGGCCCTACGAGCAGTACTTC
CASRAGTGPYEQYF
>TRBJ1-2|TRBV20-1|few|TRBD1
TGCAGTGCTCCGACCGGGACAGGGCTTAACTATGGCTACACCTTC
CSAPTGTGLNYGYTF
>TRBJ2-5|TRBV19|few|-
TGTGCCAGTAGTATAGATCTCACTGGGGGCAGCCAAGAGACCCAGTACTTC
CASSIDLTGGSQETQYF
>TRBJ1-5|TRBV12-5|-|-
TGTGCTAGTGGTTTGGGGGACATTAATCAGCCCCAGCATTTT
CASGLGDINQPQHF
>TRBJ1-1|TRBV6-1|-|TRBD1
TGTGCCAGCAGAGCCCCACCGACAGGGGAGAACACTGAAGCTTTCTTT
CASRAPPTGENTEAFF
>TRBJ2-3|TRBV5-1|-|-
TGCGCCAGCAGCTTGGAGGGCGGCAAGGGGAGCGCAGATACGCAGTATTTT
CASSLEGGKGSADTQYF
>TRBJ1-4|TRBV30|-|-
TGTGCCTGGAGTGTAGGGGGGGTTGAACTGTTTTTT
CAWSVGGVELFF
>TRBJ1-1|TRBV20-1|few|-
TGCAGTGCTAGTGACTTCGGACACCTGAACACTGAAGCTTTCTTT
CSASDFGHLNTEAFF